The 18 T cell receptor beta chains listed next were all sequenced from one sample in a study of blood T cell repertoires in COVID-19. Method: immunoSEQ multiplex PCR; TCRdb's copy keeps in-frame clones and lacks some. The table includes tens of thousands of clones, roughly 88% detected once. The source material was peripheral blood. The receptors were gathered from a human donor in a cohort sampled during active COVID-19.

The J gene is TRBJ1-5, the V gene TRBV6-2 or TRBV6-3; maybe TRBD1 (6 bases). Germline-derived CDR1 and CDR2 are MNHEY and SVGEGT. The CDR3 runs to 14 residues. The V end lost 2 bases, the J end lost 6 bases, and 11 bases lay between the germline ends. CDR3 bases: TGTGCCAGCAGTTACGGGGGGGGCGGTCAGCCCCAGCATTTT. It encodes CASSYGGGGQPQHF.

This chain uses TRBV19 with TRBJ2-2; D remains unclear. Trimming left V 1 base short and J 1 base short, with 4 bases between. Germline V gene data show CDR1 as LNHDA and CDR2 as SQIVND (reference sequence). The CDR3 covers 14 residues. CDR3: CASSIGQNTGELFF. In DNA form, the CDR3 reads TGTGCCAGTAGTATAGGTCAGAACACCGGGGAGCTGTTTTTT.

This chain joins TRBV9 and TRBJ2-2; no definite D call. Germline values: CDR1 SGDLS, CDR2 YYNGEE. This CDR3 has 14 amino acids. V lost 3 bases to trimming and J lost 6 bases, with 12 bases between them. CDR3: CASSARGIPGELFF. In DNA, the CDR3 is TGTGCCAGCAGCGCCCGAGGAATCCCCGGGGAGCTGTTTTTT.

The CDR3: CASSSGDTGELFF. In DNA, the CDR3 is TGTGCCAGCAGCTCGGGGGACACCGGGGAGCTGTTTTTT. This chain links TRBV7-3 with TRBJ2-2; tentatively, D is TRBD2 (6 bases). Germline CDR1 and CDR2: SGHTA and FQGTGA. V lost 4 bases to trimming and J lost 3 bases, with 6 bases between them. The CDR3 runs to 13 residues. The full variable domain, its missing parts supplied by reference TRBV7-3 and TRBJ2-2, is GAGVSQTPSNKVTEKGKYVELRCDPISGHTALYWYRQSLGQGPEFLIYFQGTGAADDSGLPNDRFFAVRPEGSVSTLKIQRTERGDSAVYLCASSSGDTGELFFGEGSRLTVL.

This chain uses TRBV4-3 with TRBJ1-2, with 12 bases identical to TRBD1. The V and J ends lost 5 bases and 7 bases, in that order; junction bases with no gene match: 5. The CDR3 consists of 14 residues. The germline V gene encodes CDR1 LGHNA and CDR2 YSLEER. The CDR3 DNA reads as TGCGCCAGCAGCAACCGGGACAGGGGGCTTGGCTACACCTTC. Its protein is CASSNRDRGLGYTF.

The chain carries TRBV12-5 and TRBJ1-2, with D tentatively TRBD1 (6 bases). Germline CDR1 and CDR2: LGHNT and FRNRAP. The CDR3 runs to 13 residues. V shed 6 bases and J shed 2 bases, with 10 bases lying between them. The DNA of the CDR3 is TGTGCTAGTGGACAGGGTTTGAACTATGGCTACACCTTC. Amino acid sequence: CASGQGLNYGYTF.

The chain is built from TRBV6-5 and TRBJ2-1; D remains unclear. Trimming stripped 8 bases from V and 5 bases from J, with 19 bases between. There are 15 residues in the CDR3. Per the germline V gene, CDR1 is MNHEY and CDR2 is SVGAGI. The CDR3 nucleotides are TGTGCCAGCTCTATGACGGAGCGAGAAAACAATGAGCAGTTCTTC. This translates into CASSMTERENNEQFF.

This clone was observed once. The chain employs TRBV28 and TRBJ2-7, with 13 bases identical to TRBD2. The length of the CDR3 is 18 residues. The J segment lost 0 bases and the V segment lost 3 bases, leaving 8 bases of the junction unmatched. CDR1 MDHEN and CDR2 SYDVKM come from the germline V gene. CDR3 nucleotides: TGTGCCAGCAGTTTGGCCCCGGGACTAGCGGGAAACTCCTACGAGCAGTACTTC. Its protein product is CASSLAPGLAGNSYEQYF.

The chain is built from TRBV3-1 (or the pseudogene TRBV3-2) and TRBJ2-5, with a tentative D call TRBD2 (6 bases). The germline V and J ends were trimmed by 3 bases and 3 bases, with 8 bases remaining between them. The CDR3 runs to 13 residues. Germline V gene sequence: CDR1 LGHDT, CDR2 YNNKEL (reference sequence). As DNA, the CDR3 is TGTGCCAGCAGCCAGGGACTGGAAGAGACCCAGTACTTC. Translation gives CASSQGLEETQYF.

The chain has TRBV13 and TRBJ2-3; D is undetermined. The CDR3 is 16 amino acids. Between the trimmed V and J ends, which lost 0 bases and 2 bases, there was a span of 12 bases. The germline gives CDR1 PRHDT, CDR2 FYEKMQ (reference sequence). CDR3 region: CASSLGFSFHTDTQYF. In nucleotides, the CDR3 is TGTGCCAGCAGCTTAGGCTTTAGTTTCCACACAGATACGCAGTATTTT.

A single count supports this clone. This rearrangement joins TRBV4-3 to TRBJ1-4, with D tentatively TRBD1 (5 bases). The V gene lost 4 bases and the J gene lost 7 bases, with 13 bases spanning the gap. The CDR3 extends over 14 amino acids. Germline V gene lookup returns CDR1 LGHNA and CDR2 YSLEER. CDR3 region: CASSPVTGGEKLFF. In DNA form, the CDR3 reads TGCGCCAGCAGCCCTGTGACGGGGGGTGAAAAACTGTTTTTT.

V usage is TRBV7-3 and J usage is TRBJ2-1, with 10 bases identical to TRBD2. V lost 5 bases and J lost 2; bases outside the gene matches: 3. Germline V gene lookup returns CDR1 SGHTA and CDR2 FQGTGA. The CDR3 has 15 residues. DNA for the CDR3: TGTGCCAGCAGCCGTACTAGCGGGGCCTACAATGAGCAGTTCTTC. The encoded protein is CASSRTSGAYNEQFF.

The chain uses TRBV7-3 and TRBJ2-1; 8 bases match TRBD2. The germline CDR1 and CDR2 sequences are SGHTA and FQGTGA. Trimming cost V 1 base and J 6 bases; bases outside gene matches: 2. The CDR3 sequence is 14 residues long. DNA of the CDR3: TGTGCCAGCAGCTTAAACGGGAGGGCCAATGAGCAGTTCTTC. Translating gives CASSLNGRANEQFF.

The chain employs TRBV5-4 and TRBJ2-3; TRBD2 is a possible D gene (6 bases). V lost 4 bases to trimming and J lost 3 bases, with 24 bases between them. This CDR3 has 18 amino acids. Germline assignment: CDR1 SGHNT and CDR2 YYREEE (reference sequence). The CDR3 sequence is CASSPSRDSLIKTDTQYF. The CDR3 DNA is TGTGCCAGCAGCCCCAGCCGGGACTCCCTGATTAAGACAGATACGCAGTATTTT.

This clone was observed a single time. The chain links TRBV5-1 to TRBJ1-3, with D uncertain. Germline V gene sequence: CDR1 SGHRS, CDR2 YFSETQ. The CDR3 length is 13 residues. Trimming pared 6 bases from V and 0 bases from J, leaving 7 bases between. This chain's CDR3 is CASKAGSGNTIYF. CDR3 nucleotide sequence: TGCGCCAGCAAAGCGGGCTCTGGAAACACCATATATTTT.

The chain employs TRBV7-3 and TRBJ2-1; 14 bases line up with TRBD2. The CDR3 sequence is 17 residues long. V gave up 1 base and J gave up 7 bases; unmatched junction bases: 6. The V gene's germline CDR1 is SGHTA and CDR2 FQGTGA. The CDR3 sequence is CASSLRGGTSGSNEQFF. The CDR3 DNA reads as TGTGCCAGCAGCTTAAGGGGAGGGACTAGCGGGAGTAATGAGCAGTTCTTC.

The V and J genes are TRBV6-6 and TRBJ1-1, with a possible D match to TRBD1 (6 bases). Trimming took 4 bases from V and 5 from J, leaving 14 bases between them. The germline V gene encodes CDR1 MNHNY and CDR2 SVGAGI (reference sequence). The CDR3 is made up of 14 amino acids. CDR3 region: CASSLTGQRTEAFF. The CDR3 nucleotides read TGTGCCAGCAGTTTAACAGGGCAGAGGACTGAAGCTTTCTTT.

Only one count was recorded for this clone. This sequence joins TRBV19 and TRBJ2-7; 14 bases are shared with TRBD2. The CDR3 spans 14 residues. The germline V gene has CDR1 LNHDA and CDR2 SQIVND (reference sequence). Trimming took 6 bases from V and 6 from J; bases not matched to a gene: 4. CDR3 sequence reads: CASSQGLAGGEQYF. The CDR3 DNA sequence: TGTGCCAGTAGCCAAGGACTAGCGGGAGGCGAGCAGTACTTC.